Below are 23 T cell receptor beta chains sequenced from a single sample in a study of beta chain features in type 1 diabetes. The whole isolated RNA underwent reverse transcription, so sequencing captured expressed TCRB transcripts. Method: immunoSEQ multiplex PCR; TCRdb's copy keeps in-frame clones and lacks some. The data contain 15,000 to 20,000 clones, approximately 50% of them singletons. Source material: stem cell memory CD4+ T cells from blood. The receptors here all came from a man aged 18 to 30 in good health.

J is TRBJ1-1 and V is TRBV5-4, with TRBD1 as a possible D gene (5 bases). Per the germline V gene, CDR1 is SGHNT and CDR2 is YYREEE (reference sequence). CDR3 length equals 14 residues. V lost 2 bases and J 4 bases, leaving 12 bases between the germline ends. The chain's CDR3 is CASSLRQPGTEAFF. CDR3 in DNA: TGTGCCAGCAGCTTAAGACAGCCCGGCACTGAAGCTTTCTTT. Complete variable domain (other parts from reference TRBV5-4 and TRBJ1-1): ETGVTQSPTHLIKTRGQQVTLRCSSQSGHNTVSWYQQALGQGPQFIFQYYREEENGRGNFPPRFSGLQFPNYSSELNVNALELDDSALYLCASSLRQPGTEAFFGQGTRLTVV.

The chain employs TRBV25-1 and TRBJ2-2; weak D call: TRBD1 (6 bases). V shed 3 bases and J shed 6 bases, with 14 bases lying between them. The CDR3 consists of 15 residues. In germline, CDR1 is MGHDK, CDR2 SYGVNS. The DNA of the CDR3 is TGTGCCAGCAGTGACACCCGGACAGCCCCCGGGGAGCTGTTTTTT. It codes for CASSDTRTAPGELFF.

The chain recombines TRBV11-3 with TRBJ2-3; 7 bases are a match to TRBD1. The V segment lost 4 bases and the J segment 4 bases; nucleotides outside the gene matches: 5. The CDR3 length is 14 residues. CDR1 is SGHNT and CDR2 is YENEEA in the germline V gene. The CDR3 sequence is CASSSRTGPDTQYF. CDR3 nucleotide sequence: TGTGCCAGCAGCTCAAGGACAGGACCAGATACGCAGTATTTT.

This chain joins TRBV30 and TRBJ2-1; tentatively, D is TRBD1 (8 bases). Germline V lookup: CDR1 GTSNPN, CDR2 SVGIG (reference sequence). The V end lost 1 base, the J end lost 9 bases, and 10 bases lay between the germline ends. The CDR3 consists of 12 residues. For the CDR3, the DNA is TGTGCCTGGAGTGACAGGGGGGGTGAGCAGTTCTTC. Translated: CAWSDRGGEQFF.

V gene TRBV2 combines with J gene TRBJ2-7; weak D call: TRBD1 (6 bases). CDR3 length: 15 residues. Trimming shortened V by 3 bases and J by 2 bases, and 14 bases separated the two germline ends. Germline lookup yields CDR1 SNHLY and CDR2 FYNNEI. CDR3 sequence: CASSEWDKFTYEQYF. The DNA for the CDR3 is TGTGCCAGCAGTGAGTGGGACAAATTCACCTACGAGCAGTACTTC.

This clone was seen a few times. The rearrangement uses TRBV29-1 and TRBJ2-3, with 8 bases matching TRBD1. The CDR3 sequence is 16 residues long. Germline assignment: CDR1 SQVTM and CDR2 ANQGSEA. J gave up 4 bases and V 4 bases, and 13 bases lay outside the gene matches. The CDR3 sequence: CSVGKSDRASADTQYF. The CDR3 DNA reads as TGCAGCGTTGGAAAGTCGGACAGGGCGAGCGCAGATACGCAGTATTTT.

The J gene is TRBJ2-5, the V gene TRBV5-1; a weak D match, TRBD2 (5 bases). V lost 5 bases, J lost 1 base, and 9 bases lay in between. This CDR3 region has 13 residues. Per the germline V gene, CDR1 is SGHRS and CDR2 is YFSETQ. The DNA of the CDR3 is TGCGCCAGCAGAGGGAGCGGCCAAGAGACCCAGTACTTC. Its protein is CASRGSGQETQYF.

The rearrangement uses TRBV29-1 and TRBJ2-3, with 7 bases matching TRBD2. Germline CDR1 is SQVTM and CDR2 is ANQGSEA. J was trimmed by 4 bases and V by 7 bases; bases with no gene match: 17. This CDR3 contains 16 residues. CDR3 sequence: CSGSPGRGRGPDTQYF. The CDR3 DNA reads as TGCAGCGGAAGTCCAGGACGCGGGAGAGGGCCAGATACGCAGTATTTT.

Only a few counts were recorded for this clone. The chain is built from TRBV28 and TRBJ1-5; the match to TRBD1 covers 7 bases. The J segment lost 0 bases and the V segment lost 11 bases, leaving 7 bases of the junction unmatched. The CDR3 loop spans 14 amino acids. Germline values: CDR1 MDHEN, CDR2 SYDVKM. The chain's CDR3 is CAAAGGFSNQPQHF. The CDR3 DNA reads as TGTGCCGCAGCAGGGGGATTTAGCAATCAGCCCCAGCATTTT.

J is TRBJ1-5 and V is TRBV28; D is undetermined. Deletions cut 5 bases from V and 1 base from J, with 15 bases between. The CDR3 sequence is 16 residues long. Germline V gene sequence: CDR1 MDHEN, CDR2 SYDVKM. CDR3: CASSLIPALSNQPQHF. The CDR3 bases are TGTGCCAGCAGTCTTATCCCCGCGCTCAGCAATCAGCCCCAGCATTTT.

The chain couples TRBV5-6 to TRBJ1-4; TRBD1 aligns across 10 bases. This CDR3 comprises 15 residues. The V and J ends lost 3 bases and 8 bases, in that order; junction bases with no gene match: 7. Germline V gene lookup returns CDR1 SGHDT and CDR2 YYEEEE. The CDR3 loop reads CASSSKGTGDEKLFF. The CDR3 DNA reads TGTGCCAGCAGCTCGAAAGGGACAGGGGACGAAAAACTGTTTTTT.

The V call is TRBV7-2, the J call TRBJ2-7; 9 positions agree with TRBD1. The CDR3 runs 13 residues. Germline V gene data show CDR1 as SGHTA and CDR2 as FQGNSA. J gave up 7 bases and V 1 base, and 2 bases lay outside the gene matches. The CDR3 sequence: CASSLDRGREQYF. The CDR3, as DNA: TGTGCCAGCAGCTTAGACAGGGGGCGTGAGCAGTACTTC.

The chain recombines TRBV2 with TRBJ2-7, with unresolved D. The CDR3 runs 14 residues. Germline V CDR1 and CDR2: SNHLY, FYNNEI. The ends were cut back, 3 bases at V and 3 bases at J, with 12 bases in the middle. In nucleotides, the CDR3 is TGTGCCAGCAGTGACTGGGCCGAAAACTACGAGCAGTACTTC. Its translation: CASSDWAENYEQYF.

J is TRBJ2-5 and V is TRBV29-1, with D perhaps matching TRBD1 (5 bases). The germline gives CDR1 SQVTM, CDR2 ANQGSEA. CDR3 length: 13 amino acids. Trimming left V 4 bases short and J 2 bases short, with 11 bases between. This CDR3 reads CSVVRAGQETQYF. In nucleotides, the CDR3 is TGCAGCGTTGTTAGGGCAGGGCAAGAGACCCAGTACTTC.

The V and J genes are TRBV7-2 and TRBJ2-5; 10 nucleotides match TRBD2. CDR3 length: 15 residues. CDR1 is SGHTA and CDR2 is FQGNSA in the germline V gene. V shed 5 bases and J 1 base; nucleotides not matched to a gene: 4. Written as DNA, the CDR3 is TGTGCCAGCAGCACAGCGGGAGGGATCCAAGAGACCCAGTACTTC. This sequence encodes CASSTAGGIQETQYF.

This chain links TRBV5-1 with TRBJ2-3; tentatively, D is TRBD2 (5 bases). V shed 2 bases and J shed 4 bases, with 14 bases lying between them. The CDR3 is 15 amino acids. CDR1 and CDR2 (germline): SGHRS, YFSETQ. CDR3 residues: CASSFPEKRADTQYF. The CDR3 DNA sequence: TGCGCCAGCAGCTTTCCAGAAAAGAGGGCAGATACGCAGTATTTT.

The chain couples TRBV5-1 to TRBJ2-2; D possibly corresponds to TRBD2 (5 bases). Trimming removed 4 bases at V and 4 bases at J, with 14 bases between. This CDR3 has 15 amino acids. Germline values: CDR1 SGHRS, CDR2 YFSETQ. CDR3 DNA sequence: TGCGCCAGCAGCCTGACCGAGGGTGGCACCGGGGAGCTGTTTTTT. As protein: CASSLTEGGTGELFF.

The V and J genes are TRBV30 and TRBJ2-1; D call uncertain. The V end lost 0 bases, the J end lost 10 bases, and 7 bases lay between the germline ends. The CDR3 runs 11 residues. Germline V gene data show CDR1 as GTSNPN and CDR2 as SVGIG (reference sequence). The CDR3 region has the DNA TGTGCCTGGAGTGTCGTAGAAGAGCAGTTCTTC. This translates into CAWSVVEEQFF.

The chain links TRBV18 to TRBJ2-7; 9 bases agree with TRBD1. The germline V gene encodes CDR1 KGHSH and CDR2 LQKENI. CDR3 length: 13 residues. Losses at the gene ends were 3 bases for V and 7 bases for J; bases not matched to a gene: 4. CDR3 loop: CASSPRDREEQYF. CDR3 sequence (DNA): TGTGCCAGCTCACCTCGGGACAGGGAAGAGCAGTACTTC.

V gene TRBV4-2 combines with J gene TRBJ2-7; 11 bases align to TRBD2. CDR1 LGHNA and CDR2 YNFKEQ come from the germline V gene. The V segment lost 4 bases and the J segment 1 base; nucleotides outside the gene matches: 9. This CDR3 contains 17 residues. Written as DNA, the CDR3 is TGTGCCAGCAGCCCTCTAGCGGGGGGCCGTCAATCCTACGAGCAGTACTTC. It specifies CASSPLAGGRQSYEQYF.

The chain joins TRBV4-1 to TRBJ1-4, with no clear D. With 4 bases removed from V and 8 bases from J, the gap between germline ends came to 17 bases. Germline lookup yields CDR1 MGHRA and CDR2 YSYEKL. The length of the CDR3 is 15 residues. The CDR3 reads CASSPPNGVGEKLFF. The DNA of the CDR3 is TGCGCCAGCAGCCCACCAAACGGGGTGGGGGAAAAACTGTTTTTT.

This clone appeared a few times. This chain connects TRBV28 to TRBJ1-5; no clear D gene. The V gene lost 7 bases and the J gene lost 1 base, with 5 bases spanning the gap. The CDR3 totals 12 residues. Germline CDR1 reads MDHEN; CDR2 reads SYDVKM. The CDR3 is CASTTSNQPQHF. CDR3 nucleotides: TGTGCCAGCACGACAAGCAATCAGCCCCAGCATTTT. Together with reference TRBV28 and TRBJ1-5, the CDR3 gives the full variable domain: DVKVTQSSRYLVKRTGEKVFLECVQDMDHENMFWYRQDPGLGLRLIYFSYDVKMKEKGDIPEGYSVSREKKERFSLILESASTNQTSMYLCASTTSNQPQHFGDGTRLSIL.

This clone was found a few times. The chain combines TRBV5-6 with TRBJ1-4; 8 positions agree with TRBD1. CDR3 length: 17 amino acids. V was pared by 3 bases and J by 1 base, with 8 bases of the junction left unmatched. Germline V gives CDR1 SGHDT, CDR2 YYEEEE. DNA for the CDR3: TGTGCCAGCAGCTGGGCAGGGGGCTTTCTAACTAATGAAAAACTGTTTTTT. This sequence encodes CASSWAGGFLTNEKLFF.